One and the same sample provided the 8 T cell receptor beta chains below, sequenced in a study of T cells in Graves' hyperthyroidism and ophthalmopathy. Authors of the study amplified TCR beta CDR3 regions from RNA transcripts. The primer set for the first-round RT-PCR of the TCR CDR3 was HTBI. TCRdb called the multiplex PCR reads again in MiXCR, with one record for every CDR3 protein. The data contain about 350,000 distinct CDR3 sequences, about an eighth of them singletons. The sequencing input was blood. Receptors originate from a woman aged 40 to 49 with Graves' ophthalmopathy.

This clonotype was seen only a few times. V is TRBV5-1 and J is TRBJ2-1, with TRBD2 matching 8 bases. Germline V gene sequence: CDR1 SGHRS, CDR2 YFSETQ. V lost 4 bases, J lost 1 base, and 7 bases stayed unmatched. The CDR3 is 16 residues long. Written as DNA, the CDR3 is TGCGCCAGCAGCCATGTGCCGGGAGGGTCCTACAATGAGCAGTTCTTC. It is translated as CASSHVPGGSYNEQFF.

There are a few counts of this clonotype. The genes are TRBV5-6 and TRBJ1-1; D gene uncertain. V lost 6 bases and J lost 0, with 18 bases in between. The CDR3 contains 16 residues. The germline V gene has CDR1 SGHDT and CDR2 YYEEEE. In DNA, the CDR3 is TGTGCCAGCACCTTAACCCGAGGCAGTCTGAACACTGAAGCTTTCTTT. Amino acids: CASTLTRGSLNTEAFF.

This chain links TRBV28 with TRBJ2-7; D uncertain. The germline V gene encodes CDR1 MDHEN and CDR2 SYDVKM. The CDR3 sequence is 12 residues long. V lost 7 bases and J 0 bases, leaving 7 bases between the germline ends. The CDR3 loop is CASTSNSYEQYF. CDR3 DNA: TGTGCCAGCACATCCAACTCCTACGAGCAGTACTTC.

This clonotype was picked up many times. The V call is TRBV28, the J call TRBJ2-1, with 11 bases lining up with TRBD2. CDR1 and CDR2 from the germline V gene are MDHEN and SYDVKM. The CDR3 spans 18 residues. V shed 4 bases, J shed 4 bases, and the junction held 12 bases outside the gene matches. The CDR3 is CASSYRLGLAGGYNEQFF. CDR3 in DNA: TGTGCCAGCAGTTACCGCCTGGGGCTAGCGGGGGGATACAATGAGCAGTTCTTC. The full variable domain, with the rest looked up from reference TRBV28 and TRBJ2-1, is DVKVTQSSRYLVKRTGEKVFLECVQDMDHENMFWYRQDPGLGLRLIYFSYDVKMKEKGDIPEGYSVSREKKERFSLILESASTNQTSMYLCASSYRLGLAGGYNEQFFGPGTRLTVL.

This clonotype has a count of ten or more. The chain is built from TRBV20-1 and TRBJ2-3; 8 bases map to TRBD2. The CDR3 runs 14 residues. Germline V lookup: CDR1 DFQATT, CDR2 SNEGSKA (reference sequence). With 0 bases clipped from V and 6 bases from J, the junction kept 5 bases outside the gene matches. The CDR3 loop is CSARERGGKDTQYF. Written as DNA, the CDR3 is TGCAGTGCTAGAGAACGGGGGGGAAAGGATACGCAGTATTTT.

This clonotype was observed many times. The chain carries TRBV6-1 and TRBJ1-5, with D hard to call. Germline loops: CDR1 MNHNS, CDR2 SASEGT. V shed 4 bases and J shed 5 bases, with 9 bases lying between them. The CDR3 is made up of 13 amino acids. The CDR3 coding sequence is TGTGCCAGCAGTGGGGGAATTGATCAGCCCCAGCATTTT. It translates to CASSGGIDQPQHF.

This clonotype was found a few times. The rearrangement joins TRBV15 to TRBJ1-4; weak D call: TRBD1 (5 bases). Trimming cost V 9 bases and J 3 bases, with 17 bases left between them. Germline V CDR1 and CDR2: LNHNV, YYDKDF (reference sequence). The length of the CDR3 is 15 residues. CDR3 nucleotides: TGTGCCACTCGAACCTCCGGGGCGGCTAATGAAAAACTGTTTTTT. Protein sequence: CATRTSGAANEKLFF.

In this sample, this clonotype turned up many times. The chain couples TRBV11-3 to TRBJ1-2, with a weak D call TRBD1 (6 bases). Germline CDR1 reads SGHNT; CDR2 reads YENEEA. The CDR3 is made up of 15 amino acids. Between the trimmed V and J ends, which lost 4 bases and 0 bases, there was a span of 12 bases. The CDR3 DNA reads as TGTGCCAGCAGCTCCCCTACAGGGACTAACTATGGCTACACCTTC. This encodes CASSSPTGTNYGYTF.